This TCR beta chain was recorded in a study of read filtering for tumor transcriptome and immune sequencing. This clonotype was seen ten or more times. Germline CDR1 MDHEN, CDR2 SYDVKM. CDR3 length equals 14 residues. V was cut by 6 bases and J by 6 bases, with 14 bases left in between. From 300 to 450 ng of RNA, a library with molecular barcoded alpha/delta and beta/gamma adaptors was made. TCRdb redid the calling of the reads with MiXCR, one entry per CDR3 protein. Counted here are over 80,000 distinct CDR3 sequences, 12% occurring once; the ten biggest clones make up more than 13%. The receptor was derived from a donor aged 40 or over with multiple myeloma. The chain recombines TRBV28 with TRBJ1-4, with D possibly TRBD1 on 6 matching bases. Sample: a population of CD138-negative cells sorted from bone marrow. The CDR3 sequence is CASRVAGEDEKLFF. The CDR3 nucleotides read TGTGCCAGCAGAGTGGCAGGGGAGGATGAAAAACTGTTTTTT.